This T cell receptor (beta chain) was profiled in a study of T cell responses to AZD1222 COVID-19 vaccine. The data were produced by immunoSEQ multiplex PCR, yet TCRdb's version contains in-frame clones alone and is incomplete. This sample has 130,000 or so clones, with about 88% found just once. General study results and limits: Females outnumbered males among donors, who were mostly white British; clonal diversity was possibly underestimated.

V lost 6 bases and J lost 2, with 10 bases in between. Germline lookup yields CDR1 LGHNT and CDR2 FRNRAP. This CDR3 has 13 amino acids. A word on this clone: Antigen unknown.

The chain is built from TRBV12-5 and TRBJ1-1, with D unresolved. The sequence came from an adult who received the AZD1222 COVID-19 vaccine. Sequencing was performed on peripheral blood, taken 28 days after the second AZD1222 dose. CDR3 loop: CASGPDLNTEAFF. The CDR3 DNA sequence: TGTGCTAGTGGCCCGGACCTAAACACTGAAGCTTTCTTT.